This T cell receptor beta chain was recovered during a study of blood T cell repertoires in COVID-19 (TCRdb year 2020). Describing the broader study: Samples from collaborators originated in the United States, Italy and Spain and spanned both the acute and convalescent phases of COVID-19. The repertoires were released in a freely available public database meant as a resource for research on the immune response to SARS-CoV-2. The prospective study material was composed of cDNA or gDNA derived from T cells, B-cell-depleted T cells, or PBMCs. Where available, HLA class I and class II types were obtained from metadata supplied by the sample provider rather than from assay-based typing. Samples were obtained from the ongoing ImmuneRACE study (first 160 participants) and from about 1,300 subjects provided by 6 global collaborators. Deeply sampled blood TCRbeta repertoires from subjects exposed to, actively infected with, or recovered from COVID-19 were included in the dataset. A de-identified subject ID, COVID-19 status, age in years and sex were almost always included in the sample metadata.

The immunoSEQ Assay, a bias-controlled multiplex PCR, was used to amplify TCRbeta CDR3 regions from genomic DNA. As for the authors' bioinformatics: Within the assay, amplification of reference gene primers was used to estimate how many nucleated cells each sample contained. To quantify the absolute abundance of each unique TCRbeta CDR3 rearrangement, sequence reads were collapsed and filtered. For each sample, productive Simpson clonality was calculated by taking the square root of Simpson's diversity index across productive rearrangements. Entries here come from immuneACCESS through TCRdb and include only in-frame sequences with V and J called. Some clones fail to appear in such tables; in the studies checked, an unresolved V gene covers under half of the shortfall, and the cause of the remainder is unknown. V and J calls and clone size are those listed in that table; D and trimming were worked out from the DNA. The sample table contains fewer than 200,000 clones; only one count was recorded for over 80% of them. 6% to 8.5% of the sample comes from the top ten.

At one collaborating source in Seattle, patients were enrolled during active infection and were followed longitudinally through the course of disease. The collaborating institutions used their own protocols to collect whole blood in K2EDTA tubes. For TCRbeta analysis, collaborators shipped samples in one of three forms: frozen whole blood, isolated PBMCs, or DNA extracted from either of those sample types. Including cysteine and phenylalanine, the CDR3 has 13 amino acids. The only DNA kept is the CDR3, 39 bases in frame from the first base. The V end loses 2 bases and the J end loses 2 bases, and a stretch of 6 bases separates them. Broader findings and caveats from the paper: The amount of clinical and demographic metadata varied by source and participant and was provided uncurated.

This clone was counted a single time. This clone's antigen is unknown. Per-base qualities were not stored, and no clone one base away is much larger. The same CDR3 can be traced to other DNA sequences in this sample. The specimen was peripheral blood. The TCR was taken from a woman in her sixties or seventies with COVID-19, enrolled during active disease. This sequence uses TRBV12-3 or TRBV12-4 and TRBJ1-2, with a weak D call of TRBD1 (5 bases match). The CDR3 reads as follows: CASSLRQNYGYTF. The DNA reads TGTGCCAGCAGTTTACGACAGAACTATGGCTACACCTTC.